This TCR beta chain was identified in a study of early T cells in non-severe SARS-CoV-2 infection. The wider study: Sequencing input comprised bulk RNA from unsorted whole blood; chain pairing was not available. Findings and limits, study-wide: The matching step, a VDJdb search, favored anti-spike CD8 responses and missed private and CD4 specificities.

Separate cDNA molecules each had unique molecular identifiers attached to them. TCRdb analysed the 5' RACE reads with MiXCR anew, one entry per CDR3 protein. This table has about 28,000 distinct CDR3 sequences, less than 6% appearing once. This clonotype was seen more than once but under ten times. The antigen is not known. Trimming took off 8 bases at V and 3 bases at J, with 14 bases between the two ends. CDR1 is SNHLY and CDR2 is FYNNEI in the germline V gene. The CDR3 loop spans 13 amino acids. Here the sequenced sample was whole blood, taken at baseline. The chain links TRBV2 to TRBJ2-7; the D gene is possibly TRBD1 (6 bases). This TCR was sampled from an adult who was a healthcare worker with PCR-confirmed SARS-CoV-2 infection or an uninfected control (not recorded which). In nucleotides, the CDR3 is TGTGCCAGCGGGCAGGGCAGGGGCTACGAGCAGTACTTC. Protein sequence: CASGQGRGYEQYF. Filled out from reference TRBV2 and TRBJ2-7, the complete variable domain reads EPEVTQTPSHQVTQMGQEVILRCVPISNHLYFYWYRQILGQKVEFLVSFYNNEISEKSEIFDDQFSVERPDGSNFTLKIRSTKLEDSAMYFCASGQGRGYEQYFGPGTRLTVT.